A selection of T cell receptor beta chains follows, all from one sample in a study of shared clonotypes between healthy human individuals. Sequenced by immunoSEQ multiplex PCR; TCRdb stores in-frame clones only, minus some. This sample has approximately 2,200,000 clones, with approximately 94% found just once. The sample was naive CD8+ T cells from PBMCs. These receptor sequences come from a man aged 18 to 35 in good health. Some clones in this sample may be carry-over from other donors' samples. Both conserved end residues are part of each CDR3. Each record gives: CDR3 protein, CDR3 DNA, D gene, J gene, V gene, clone size. D genes are given only for firm matches. Only part of the rows carry a size: once, few, many, or a class if the clone is expanded.

cdr3_aa: CASSGLLSPRTEAFF
cdr3_nt: TGTGCCAGCAGCGGACTGCTAAGCCCGAGGACTGAAGCTTTCTTT
d_call: NA
j_call: TRBJ1-1
v_call: TRBV7-3
clone_size: NA

cdr3_aa: CASFPPPEVGPPPDTQYF
cdr3_nt: TGTGCCAGCTTCCCCCCTCCGGAAGTGGGCCCGCCTCCAGATACGCAGTATTTT
d_call: NA
j_call: TRBJ2-3
v_call: TRBV2
clone_size: once

cdr3_aa: CARSESGGELFF
cdr3_nt: TGTGCCAGGAGCGAGTCCGGCGGGGAGCTGTTTTTT
d_call: NA
j_call: TRBJ2-2
v_call: TRBV7-9
clone_size: NA

cdr3_aa: CASSQDSSYEQYF
cdr3_nt: TGCGCCAGCAGCCAAGATAGCTCCTACGAGCAGTACTTC
d_call: NA
j_call: TRBJ2-7
v_call: TRBV4-1
clone_size: NA

cdr3_aa: CASSLSRDEDTEAFF
cdr3_nt: TGTGCCAGCAGCTTATCTCGAGACGAAGACACTGAAGCTTTCTTT
d_call: NA
j_call: TRBJ1-1
v_call: TRBV11-3
clone_size: NA

cdr3_aa: CASSPGKGQSYEQYF
cdr3_nt: TGTGCCAGCAGCCCCGGGAAGGGACAGAGCTACGAGCAGTACTTC
d_call: TRBD1
j_call: TRBJ2-7
v_call: TRBV5-6
clone_size: once

cdr3_aa: CASSVGSSPGELFF
cdr3_nt: TGTGCCAGCAGTGTTGGATCCAGCCCCGGGGAGCTGTTTTTT
d_call: NA
j_call: TRBJ2-2
v_call: TRBV2
clone_size: NA

cdr3_aa: CASSLRVIAKNIQYF
cdr3_nt: TGTGCCAGCAGTCTAAGAGTGATAGCCAAAAACATTCAGTACTTC
d_call: NA
j_call: TRBJ2-4
v_call: TRBV13
clone_size: NA

cdr3_aa: CASSSWTDSYNEQFF
cdr3_nt: TGTGCCAGCAGTTCATGGACAGACTCCTACAATGAGCAGTTCTTC
d_call: NA
j_call: TRBJ2-1
v_call: TRBV28
clone_size: NA

cdr3_aa: CASSLADYITGELFF
cdr3_nt: TGTGCCAGCAGCTTAGCGGATTATATCACCGGGGAGCTGTTTTTT
d_call: NA
j_call: TRBJ2-2
v_call: TRBV7-8
clone_size: NA

cdr3_aa: CASSLAGVPYEQYF
cdr3_nt: TGCGCCAGCAGCTTAGCGGGAGTGCCCTACGAGCAGTACTTC
d_call: TRBD2
j_call: TRBJ2-7
v_call: TRBV5-1
clone_size: NA

cdr3_aa: CASSGLAGREDEQYF
cdr3_nt: TGCGCCAGCAGTGGACTAGCGGGGAGAGAAGACGAGCAGTACTTC
d_call: TRBD2
j_call: TRBJ2-7
v_call: TRBV10-2
clone_size: NA

cdr3_aa: CASSLDRDNTDTQYF
cdr3_nt: TGTGCCAGCAGCCTGGACAGGGACAACACAGATACGCAGTATTTT
d_call: TRBD1
j_call: TRBJ2-3
v_call: TRBV5-6
clone_size: NA

cdr3_aa: CASSFNRGTGSPYEQYF
cdr3_nt: TGTGCCAGCAGTTTTAATCGAGGGACAGGGAGTCCCTACGAGCAGTACTTC
d_call: TRBD1
j_call: TRBJ2-7
v_call: TRBV28
clone_size: NA

cdr3_aa: CASTEGDQPQHF
cdr3_nt: TGTGCCAGCACCGAGGGCGATCAGCCCCAGCATTTT
d_call: NA
j_call: TRBJ1-5
v_call: TRBV2
clone_size: NA

cdr3_aa: CASSPGLAEYGELFF
cdr3_nt: TGTGCCAGCAGCCCGGGACTAGCGGAGTACGGGGAGCTGTTTTTT
d_call: TRBD2
j_call: TRBJ2-2
v_call: TRBV9
clone_size: NA

cdr3_aa: CASSVDGREGETQYF
cdr3_nt: TGTGCCAGCAGCGTAGACGGCAGAGAAGGGGAGACCCAGTACTTC
d_call: NA
j_call: TRBJ2-5
v_call: TRBV9
clone_size: NA

cdr3_aa: CASNTDRDRYTF
cdr3_nt: TGTGCCAGCAACACCGACAGGGATCGCTACACCTTC
d_call: TRBD1
j_call: TRBJ1-2
v_call: TRBV9
clone_size: NA

cdr3_aa: CASSGPGTSGKPGDF
cdr3_nt: TGTGCCAGCAGCGGCCCCGGGACTAGCGGGAAGCCAGGGGACTTC
d_call: TRBD2
j_call: TRBJ2-7
v_call: TRBV9
clone_size: NA

cdr3_aa: CASTTGTSYQPQHF
cdr3_nt: TGTGCCAGCACTACCGGGACATCCTATCAGCCCCAGCATTTT
d_call: NA
j_call: TRBJ1-5
v_call: TRBV2
clone_size: NA

cdr3_aa: CASSSRGQGTGELFF
cdr3_nt: TGTGCCAGCAGTTCCCGAGGGCAGGGGACCGGGGAGCTGTTTTTT
d_call: NA
j_call: TRBJ2-2
v_call: TRBV7-9
clone_size: once

cdr3_aa: CASSPSWTVPYEQYF
cdr3_nt: TGCGCCAGCAGCCCGAGTTGGACAGTACCCTACGAGCAGTACTTC
d_call: NA
j_call: TRBJ2-7
v_call: TRBV4-1
clone_size: NA

cdr3_aa: CASSQEFGEQYF
cdr3_nt: TGTGCCAGCAGCCAAGAGTTTGGGGAGCAGTACTTC
d_call: NA
j_call: TRBJ2-7
v_call: TRBV14
clone_size: NA

cdr3_aa: CASSQVYRGVGDEQFF
cdr3_nt: TGCGCCAGCAGCCAAGTTTACCGGGGGGTAGGGGATGAGCAGTTCTTC
d_call: TRBD2
j_call: TRBJ2-1
v_call: TRBV4-3
clone_size: once

cdr3_aa: CASSLLGPSNEQYF
cdr3_nt: TGTGCCAGCAGTTTACTGGGTCCGTCCAACGAGCAGTACTTC
d_call: NA
j_call: TRBJ2-7
v_call: TRBV27
clone_size: NA

cdr3_aa: CASSEGRDRSFYGYTF
cdr3_nt: TGTGCCAGCAGTGAAGGTAGAGACAGAAGCTTCTATGGCTACACCTTC
d_call: NA
j_call: TRBJ1-2
v_call: TRBV25-1
clone_size: NA

cdr3_aa: CASSDYSGSRYNEQFF
cdr3_nt: TGTGCCAGCAGTGATTATAGCGGGAGCCGCTACAATGAGCAGTTCTTC
d_call: TRBD2
j_call: TRBJ2-1
v_call: TRBV6-1
clone_size: NA